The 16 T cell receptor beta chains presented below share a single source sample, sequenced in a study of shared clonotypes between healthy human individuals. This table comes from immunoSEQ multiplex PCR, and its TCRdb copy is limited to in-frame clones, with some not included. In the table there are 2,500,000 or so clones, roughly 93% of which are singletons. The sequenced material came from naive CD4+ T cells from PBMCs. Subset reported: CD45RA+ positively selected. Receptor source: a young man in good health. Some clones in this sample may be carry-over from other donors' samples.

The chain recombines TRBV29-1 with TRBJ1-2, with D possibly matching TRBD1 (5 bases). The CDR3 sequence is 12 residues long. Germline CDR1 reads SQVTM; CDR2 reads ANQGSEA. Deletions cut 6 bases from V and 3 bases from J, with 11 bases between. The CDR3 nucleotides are TGCAGCGTCCCGGGACCCTACTATGGCTACACCTTC. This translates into CSVPGPYYGYTF.

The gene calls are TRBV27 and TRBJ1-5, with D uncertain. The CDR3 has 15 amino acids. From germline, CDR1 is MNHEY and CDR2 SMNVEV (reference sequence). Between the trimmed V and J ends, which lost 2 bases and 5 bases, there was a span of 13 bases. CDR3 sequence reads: CASSLKGPYYQPQHF. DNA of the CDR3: TGTGCCAGCAGTTTAAAGGGTCCATACTATCAGCCCCAGCATTTT.

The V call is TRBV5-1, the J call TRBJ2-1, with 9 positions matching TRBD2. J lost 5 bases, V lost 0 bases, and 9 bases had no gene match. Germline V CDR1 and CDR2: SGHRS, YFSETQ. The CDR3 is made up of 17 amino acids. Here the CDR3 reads CASSLAGGRGRDNEQFF. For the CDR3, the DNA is TGCGCCAGCAGCTTGGCCGGCGGGAGGGGGAGAGACAATGAGCAGTTCTTC.

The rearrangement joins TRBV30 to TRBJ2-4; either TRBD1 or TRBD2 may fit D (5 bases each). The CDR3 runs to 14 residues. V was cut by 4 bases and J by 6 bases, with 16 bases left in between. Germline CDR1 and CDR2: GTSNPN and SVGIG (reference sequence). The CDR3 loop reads CAWTPTWGRNIQYF. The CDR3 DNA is TGTGCCTGGACGCCCACTTGGGGACGAAACATTCAGTACTTC.

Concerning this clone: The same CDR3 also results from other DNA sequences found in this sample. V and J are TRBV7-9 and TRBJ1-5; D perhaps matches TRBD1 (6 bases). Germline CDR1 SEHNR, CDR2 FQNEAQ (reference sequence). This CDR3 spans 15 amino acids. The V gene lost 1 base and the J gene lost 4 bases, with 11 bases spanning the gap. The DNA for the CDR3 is TGTGCCAGCAGCTTAGATCGACAGGCAAATCAGCCCCAGCATTTT. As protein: CASSLDRQANQPQHF.

The CDR3: CAWRTSGRAGIQYF. The CDR3 region has the DNA TGTGCCTGGAGGACTAGCGGGAGGGCCGGCATTCAGTACTTC. V and J are TRBV30 and TRBJ2-4, with 14 bases matching TRBD2. The germline CDR1 and CDR2 sequences are GTSNPN and SVGIG (reference sequence). The CDR3 is 14 residues long. Germline trimming cut 3 bases from V and 9 bases from J; bases unmatched to any gene: 4.

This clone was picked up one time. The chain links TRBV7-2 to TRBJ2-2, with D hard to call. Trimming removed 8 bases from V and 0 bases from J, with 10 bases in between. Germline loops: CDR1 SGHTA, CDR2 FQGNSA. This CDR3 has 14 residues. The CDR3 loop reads CASRPTANTGELFF. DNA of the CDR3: TGTGCCAGCCGCCCGACTGCGAACACCGGGGAGCTGTTTTTT.

The CDR3 DNA follows: TGTGCCAGCAGCTTAAGCAGGGCCCCCGTGAATGAGCAGTTCTTC. Protein sequence: CASSLSRAPVNEQFF. The chain joins TRBV7-9 to TRBJ2-1, with a weak D call TRBD1 (5 bases). CDR3 size: 15 residues. Germline CDR1 and CDR2: SEHNR and FQNEAQ (reference sequence). Trimming stripped 2 bases from V and 7 bases from J, with 15 bases between.

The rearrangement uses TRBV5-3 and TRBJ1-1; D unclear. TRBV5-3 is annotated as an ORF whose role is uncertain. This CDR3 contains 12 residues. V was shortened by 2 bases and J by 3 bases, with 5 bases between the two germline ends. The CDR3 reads CARSFEDTEAFF. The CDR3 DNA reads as TGTGCCAGAAGCTTCGAAGACACTGAAGCTTTCTTT.

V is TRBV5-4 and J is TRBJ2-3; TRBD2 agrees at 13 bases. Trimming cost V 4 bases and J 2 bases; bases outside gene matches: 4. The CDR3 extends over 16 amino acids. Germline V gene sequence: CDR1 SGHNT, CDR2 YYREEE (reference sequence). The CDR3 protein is CASSPGLAGPTDTQYF. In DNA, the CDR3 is TGTGCCAGCAGCCCGGGACTAGCGGGGCCCACAGATACGCAGTATTTT.

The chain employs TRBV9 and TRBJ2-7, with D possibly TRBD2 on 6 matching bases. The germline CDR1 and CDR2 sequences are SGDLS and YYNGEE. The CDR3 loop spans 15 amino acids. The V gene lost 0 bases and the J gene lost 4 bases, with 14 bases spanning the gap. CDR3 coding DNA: TGTGCCAGCAGCGTAGCGAGCGGGTTTAGATACGAGCAGTACTTC. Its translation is CASSVASGFRYEQYF.

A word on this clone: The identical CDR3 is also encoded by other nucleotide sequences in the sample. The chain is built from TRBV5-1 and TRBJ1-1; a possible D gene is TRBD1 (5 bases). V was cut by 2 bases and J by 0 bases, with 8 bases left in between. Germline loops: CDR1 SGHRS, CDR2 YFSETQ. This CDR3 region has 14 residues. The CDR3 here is CASSFAGMNTEAFF. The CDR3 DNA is TGCGCCAGCAGCTTCGCAGGGATGAACACTGAAGCTTTCTTT.

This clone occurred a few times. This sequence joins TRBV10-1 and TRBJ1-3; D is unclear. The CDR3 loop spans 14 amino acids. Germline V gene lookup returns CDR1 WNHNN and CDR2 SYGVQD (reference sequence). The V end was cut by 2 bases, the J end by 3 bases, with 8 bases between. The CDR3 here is CASSETVGGNTIYF. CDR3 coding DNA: TGCGCCAGCAGTGAGACAGTTGGTGGAAACACCATATATTTT.

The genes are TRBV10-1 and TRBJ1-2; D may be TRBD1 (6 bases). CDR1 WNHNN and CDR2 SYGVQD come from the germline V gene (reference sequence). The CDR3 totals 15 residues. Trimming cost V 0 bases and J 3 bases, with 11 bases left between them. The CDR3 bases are TGCGCCAGCAGTGAGTCCTCGGGGGCTGACTATGGCTACACCTTC. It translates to CASSESSGADYGYTF.

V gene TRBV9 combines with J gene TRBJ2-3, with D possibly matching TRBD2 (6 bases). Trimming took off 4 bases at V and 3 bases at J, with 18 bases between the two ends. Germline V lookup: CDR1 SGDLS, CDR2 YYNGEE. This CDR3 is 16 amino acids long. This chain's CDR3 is CASSSAAGRGTDTQYF. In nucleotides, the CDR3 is TGTGCCAGCAGCTCAGCGGCGGGAAGAGGGACAGATACGCAGTATTTT.

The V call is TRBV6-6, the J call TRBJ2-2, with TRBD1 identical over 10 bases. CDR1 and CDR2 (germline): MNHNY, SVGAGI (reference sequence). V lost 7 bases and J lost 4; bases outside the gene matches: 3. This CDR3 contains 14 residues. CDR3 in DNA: TGTGCCAGCACGGGACAGGGGCGCACCGGGGAGCTGTTTTTT. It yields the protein CASTGQGRTGELFF.